This T cell receptor beta chain was obtained from a study of OX40 agonist ivuxolimab in advanced cancers. Study-level points and caveats: In the 0.1 to 3.0 mg/kg range, CD4+ and CD8+ blood T cells had expanded clonally by week 6.

Clones were sequenced by immunoSEQ multiplex PCR, and TCRdb holds only the in-frame ones, with some missing. The table has about 77,000 clones, more than 90% seen once. Germline V CDR1 and CDR2: LNHDA, SQIVND (reference sequence). CDR3 size: 15 residues. Trimming stripped 7 bases from V and 0 bases from J, with 10 bases between. Turning to this clone: Its antigen remains unknown.

The rearrangement uses TRBV19 and TRBJ2-6; unclear D gene. This TCR was sampled from an adult with an advanced solid tumor such as melanoma, head and neck, liver or kidney cancer. The input for sequencing was CD4+ or CD8+ T cells sorted from blood, taken in a trial of the OX40 agonist ivuxolimab. CDR3 in DNA: TGTGCCAGTATAGCAGGAAGCTCTGGGGCCAACGTCCTGACTTTC. It encodes CASIAGSSGANVLTF.